This T cell receptor beta chain was recovered during a study of blood T cells in healthy people across ages. Study-wide findings and caveats: While age rose, TCR beta diversity per million T cells dropped in a roughly linear way.

Caucasian individuals from Russia who were healthy and aged about 6 to 100 acted as donors. Per sample, a minimum of 6 million PBMCs were isolated. Then a second PCR, running roughly 7 to 11 cycles, was carried out with a sample-barcoded 5' primer and a J-beta primer mix. A template-switch adaptor that had 12 random nucleotides put a tag on each cDNA molecule. MiXCR, applied by TCRdb to the 5' RACE reads, yields one record per CDR3 protein. The sample has hundreds of thousands of distinct CDR3 sequences, approximately 60% seen once. Regarding this clonotype: The antigen is undetermined.

The V gene end was trimmed by 3 bases and the J gene end by 12 bases; junction bases not matched to a gene: 5. This CDR3 comprises 13 residues. Germline V gives CDR1 KGHDR, CDR2 SFDVKD. The source material was blood. The V call is TRBV24-1, the J call TRBJ2-1; 9 nucleotides match TRBD1. The receptor was isolated from a man aged 40-49 years in good health. This CDR3 is CATSDPTGGVQFF. The CDR3 bases are TGTGCCACCAGTGATCCAACAGGGGGCGTGCAGTTCTTC.